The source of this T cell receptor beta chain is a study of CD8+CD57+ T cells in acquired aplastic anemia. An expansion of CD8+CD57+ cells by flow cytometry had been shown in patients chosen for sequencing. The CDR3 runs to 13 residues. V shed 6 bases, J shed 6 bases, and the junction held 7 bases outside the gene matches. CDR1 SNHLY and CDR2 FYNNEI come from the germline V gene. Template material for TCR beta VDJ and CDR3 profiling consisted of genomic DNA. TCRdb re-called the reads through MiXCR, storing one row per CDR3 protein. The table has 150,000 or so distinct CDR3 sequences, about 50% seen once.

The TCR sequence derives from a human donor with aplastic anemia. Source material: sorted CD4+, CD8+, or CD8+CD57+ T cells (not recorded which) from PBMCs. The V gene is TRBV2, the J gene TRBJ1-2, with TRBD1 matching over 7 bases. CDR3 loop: CASSGTAVDGYTF. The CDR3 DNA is TGTGCCAGCAGCGGGACAGCCGTGGATGGCTACACCTTC.